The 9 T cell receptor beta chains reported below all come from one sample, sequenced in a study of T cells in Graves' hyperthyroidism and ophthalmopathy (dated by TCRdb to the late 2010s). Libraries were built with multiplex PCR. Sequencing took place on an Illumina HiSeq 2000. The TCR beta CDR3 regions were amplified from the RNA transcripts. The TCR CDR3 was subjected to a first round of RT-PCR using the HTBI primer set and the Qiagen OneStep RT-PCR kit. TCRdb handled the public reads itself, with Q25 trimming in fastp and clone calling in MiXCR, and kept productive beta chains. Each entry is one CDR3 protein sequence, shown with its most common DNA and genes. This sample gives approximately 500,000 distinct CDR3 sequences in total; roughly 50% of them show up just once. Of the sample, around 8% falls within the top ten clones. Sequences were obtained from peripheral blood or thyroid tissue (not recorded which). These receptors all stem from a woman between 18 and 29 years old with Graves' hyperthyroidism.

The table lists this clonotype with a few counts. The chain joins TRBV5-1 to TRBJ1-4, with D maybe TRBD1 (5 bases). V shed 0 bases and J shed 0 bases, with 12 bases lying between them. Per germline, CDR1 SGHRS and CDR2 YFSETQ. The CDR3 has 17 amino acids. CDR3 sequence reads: CASSLVSAGATNEKLFF. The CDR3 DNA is TGCGCCAGCAGCTTGGTCTCCGCGGGGGCAACTAATGAAAAACTGTTTTTT. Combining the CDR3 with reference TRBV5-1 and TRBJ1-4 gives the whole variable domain KAGVTQTPRYLIKTRGQQVTLSCSPISGHRSVSWYQQTPGQGLQFLFEYFSETQRNKGNFPGRFSGRQFSNSRSEMNVSTLELGDSALYLCASSLVSAGATNEKLFFGSGTQLSVL.

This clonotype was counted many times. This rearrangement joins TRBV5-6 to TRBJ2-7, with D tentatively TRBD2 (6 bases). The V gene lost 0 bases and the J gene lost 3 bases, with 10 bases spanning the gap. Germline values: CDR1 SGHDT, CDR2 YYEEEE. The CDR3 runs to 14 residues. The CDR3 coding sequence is TGTGCCAGCAGCTTGGGTCCGACTAGCTACGAGCAGTACTTC. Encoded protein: CASSLGPTSYEQYF.

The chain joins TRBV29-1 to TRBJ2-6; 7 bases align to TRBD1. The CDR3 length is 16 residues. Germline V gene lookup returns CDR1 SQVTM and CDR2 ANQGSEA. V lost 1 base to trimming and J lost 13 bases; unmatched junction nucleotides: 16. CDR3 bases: TGCAGCGTTGAAGGCTCAAACCGACAGGGTAATAAGGTCCTGACTTTC. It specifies CSVEGSNRQGNKVLTF. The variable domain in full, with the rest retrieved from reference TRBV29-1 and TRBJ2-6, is SAVISQKPSRDICQRGTSLTIQCQVDSQVTMMFWYRQQPGQSLTLIATANQGSEATYESGFVIDKFPISRPNLTFSTLTVSNMSPEDSSIYLCSVEGSNRQGNKVLTFGAGSRLTVL.

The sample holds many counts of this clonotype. Here the CDR3 reads CASSTTQRGGVQPQHF. CDR3 coding DNA: TGTGCCAGTAGTACTACACAAAGAGGGGGCGTTCAGCCCCAGCATTTT. The genes are TRBV19 and TRBJ1-5; 7 positions match TRBD1. The germline gives CDR1 LNHDA, CDR2 SQIVND (reference sequence). The CDR3 has 16 residues. V shed 4 bases and J 6 bases; nucleotides not matched to a gene: 12. Full variable domain (remainder filled in from reference TRBV19 and TRBJ1-5): DGGITQSPKYLFRKEGQNVTLSCEQNLNHDAMYWYRQDPGQGLRLIYYSQIVNDFQKGDIAEGYSVSREKKESFPLTVTSAQKNPTAFYLCASSTTQRGGVQPQHFGDGTRLSIL.

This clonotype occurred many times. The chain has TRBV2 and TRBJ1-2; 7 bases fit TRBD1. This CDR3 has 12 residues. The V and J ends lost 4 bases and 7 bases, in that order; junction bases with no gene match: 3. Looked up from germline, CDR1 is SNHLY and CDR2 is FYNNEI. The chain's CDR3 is CASSGQGSGYTF. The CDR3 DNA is TGTGCCAGCAGTGGACAGGGTAGTGGCTACACCTTC.

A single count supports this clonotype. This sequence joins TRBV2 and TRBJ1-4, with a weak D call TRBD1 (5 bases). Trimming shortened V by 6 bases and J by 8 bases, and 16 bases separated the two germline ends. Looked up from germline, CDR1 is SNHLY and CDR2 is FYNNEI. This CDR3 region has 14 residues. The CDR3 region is CASRGEGLREKLFF. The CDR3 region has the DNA TGTGCCAGCAGAGGCGAGGGGCTGAGGGAAAAACTGTTTTTT. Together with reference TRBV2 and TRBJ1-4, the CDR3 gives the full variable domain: EPEVTQTPSHQVTQMGQEVILRCVPISNHLYFYWYRQILGQKVEFLVSFYNNEISEKSEIFDDQFSVERPDGSNFTLKIRSTKLEDSAMYFCASRGEGLREKLFFGSGTQLSVL.

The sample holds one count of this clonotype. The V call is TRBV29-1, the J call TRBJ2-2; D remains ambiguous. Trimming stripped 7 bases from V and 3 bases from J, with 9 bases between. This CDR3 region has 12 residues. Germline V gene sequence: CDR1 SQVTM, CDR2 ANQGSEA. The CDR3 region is CSARRDTGELFF. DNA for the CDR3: TGCAGCGCCCGCCGGGACACCGGGGAGCTGTTTTTT.

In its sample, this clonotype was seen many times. CDR3 amino acids: CASSLGGGNTEAFF. The CDR3, as DNA: TGTGCCAGCAGCTTAGGAGGAGGCAACACTGAAGCTTTCTTT. The rearrangement uses TRBV13 and TRBJ1-1; D not certain. The CDR3 runs to 14 residues. From germline, CDR1 is PRHDT and CDR2 FYEKMQ (reference sequence). With 0 bases removed from V and 2 bases from J, the gap between germline ends came to 7 bases.

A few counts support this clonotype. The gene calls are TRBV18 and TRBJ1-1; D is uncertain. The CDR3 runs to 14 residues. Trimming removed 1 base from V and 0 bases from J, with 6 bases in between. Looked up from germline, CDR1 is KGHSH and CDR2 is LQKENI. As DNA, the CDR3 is TGTGCCAGCTCACCACGAGCTTTGAACACTGAAGCTTTCTTT. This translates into CASSPRALNTEAFF.